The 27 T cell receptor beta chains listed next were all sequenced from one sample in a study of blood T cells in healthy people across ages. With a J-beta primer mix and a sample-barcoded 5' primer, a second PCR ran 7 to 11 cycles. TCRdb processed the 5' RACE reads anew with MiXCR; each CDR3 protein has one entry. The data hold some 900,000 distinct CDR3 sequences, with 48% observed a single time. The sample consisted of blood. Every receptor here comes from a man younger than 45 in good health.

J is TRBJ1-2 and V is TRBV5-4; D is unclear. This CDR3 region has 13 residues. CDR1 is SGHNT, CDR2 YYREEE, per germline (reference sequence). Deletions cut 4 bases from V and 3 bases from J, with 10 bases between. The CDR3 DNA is TGTGCCAGCAGCCCTACTTCGGACTATGGCTACACCTTC. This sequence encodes CASSPTSDYGYTF. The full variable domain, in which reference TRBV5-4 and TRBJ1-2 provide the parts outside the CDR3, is ETGVTQSPTHLIKTRGQQVTLRCSSQSGHNTVSWYQQALGQGPQFIFQYYREEENGRGNFPPRFSGLQFPNYSSELNVNALELDDSALYLCASSPTSDYGYTFGSGTRLTVV.

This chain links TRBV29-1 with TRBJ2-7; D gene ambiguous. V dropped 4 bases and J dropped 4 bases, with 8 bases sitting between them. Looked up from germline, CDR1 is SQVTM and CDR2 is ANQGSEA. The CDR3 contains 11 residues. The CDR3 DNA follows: TGCAGCGTTGGTTCCGTATACGAGCAGTACTTC. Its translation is CSVGSVYEQYF.

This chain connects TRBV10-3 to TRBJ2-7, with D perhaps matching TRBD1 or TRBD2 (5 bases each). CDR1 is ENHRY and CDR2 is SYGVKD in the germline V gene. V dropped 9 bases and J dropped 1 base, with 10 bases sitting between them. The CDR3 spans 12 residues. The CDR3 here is CAISWGSYEQYF. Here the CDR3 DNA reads TGTGCCATTTCATGGGGGTCCTACGAGCAGTACTTC.

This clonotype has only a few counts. The CDR3 DNA reads as TGTGCCAGCAGCCCATACTGGGGAAGCTCCTACGAGCAGTACTTC. Protein product: CASSPYWGSSYEQYF. The chain has TRBV7-2 and TRBJ2-7, with D unclear. CDR1 SGHTA and CDR2 FQGNSA come from the germline V gene. This CDR3 is built from 15 residues. V was cut by 5 bases and J by 0 bases, with 14 bases left in between.

CDR3 loop: CATSRDHRGGGRTDTQYF. In DNA form, the CDR3 reads TGTGCCACCAGCAGAGATCATCGGGGCGGGGGGCGCACAGATACGCAGTATTTT. V usage is TRBV15 and J usage is TRBJ2-3; 8 bases map to TRBD2. Germline V CDR1 and CDR2: LNHNV, YYDKDF (reference sequence). CDR3 length equals 18 residues. Trimming at V came to 0 bases and at J to 1 base, leaving 9 bases not matched to a gene.

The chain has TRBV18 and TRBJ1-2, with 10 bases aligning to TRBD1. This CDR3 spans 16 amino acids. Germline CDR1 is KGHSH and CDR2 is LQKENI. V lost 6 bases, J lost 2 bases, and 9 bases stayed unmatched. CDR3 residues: CASSPIGQGVNYGYTF. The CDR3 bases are TGTGCCAGCTCCCCCATCGGACAGGGGGTAAACTATGGCTACACCTTC.

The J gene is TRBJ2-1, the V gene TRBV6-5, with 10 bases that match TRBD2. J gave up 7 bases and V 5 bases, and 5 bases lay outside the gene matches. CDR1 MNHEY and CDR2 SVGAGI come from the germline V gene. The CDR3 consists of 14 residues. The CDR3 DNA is TGTGCCAGCAGTACCGGGACTAGCGTAAATGAGCAGTTCTTC. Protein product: CASSTGTSVNEQFF.

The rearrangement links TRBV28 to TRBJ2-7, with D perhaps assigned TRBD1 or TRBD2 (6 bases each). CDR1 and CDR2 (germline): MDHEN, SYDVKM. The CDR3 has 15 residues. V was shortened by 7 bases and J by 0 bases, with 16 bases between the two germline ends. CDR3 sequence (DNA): TGTGCCAGCACCCACGGGGGACAAAGCTCCTACGAGCAGTACTTC. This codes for CASTHGGQSSYEQYF.

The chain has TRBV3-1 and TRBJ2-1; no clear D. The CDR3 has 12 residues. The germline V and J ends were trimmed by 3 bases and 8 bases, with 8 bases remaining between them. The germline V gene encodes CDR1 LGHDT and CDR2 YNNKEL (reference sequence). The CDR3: CASSHEPHEQFF. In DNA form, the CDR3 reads TGTGCCAGCAGCCATGAGCCCCATGAGCAGTTCTTC.

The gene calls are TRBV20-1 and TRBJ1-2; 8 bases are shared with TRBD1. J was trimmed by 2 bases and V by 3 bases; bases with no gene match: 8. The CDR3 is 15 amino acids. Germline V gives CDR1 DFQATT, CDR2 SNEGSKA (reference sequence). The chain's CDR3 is CSASKTGVRNYGYTF. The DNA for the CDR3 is TGCAGTGCTAGTAAGACAGGGGTTAGAAACTATGGCTACACCTTC.

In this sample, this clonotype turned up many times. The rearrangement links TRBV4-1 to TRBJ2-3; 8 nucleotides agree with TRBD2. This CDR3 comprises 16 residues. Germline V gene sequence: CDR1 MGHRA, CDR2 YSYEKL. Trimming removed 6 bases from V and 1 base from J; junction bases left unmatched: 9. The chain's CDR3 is CASRELAGGRTDTQYF. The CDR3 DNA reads TGCGCCAGCAGGGAATTGGCGGGGGGACGCACAGATACGCAGTATTTT.

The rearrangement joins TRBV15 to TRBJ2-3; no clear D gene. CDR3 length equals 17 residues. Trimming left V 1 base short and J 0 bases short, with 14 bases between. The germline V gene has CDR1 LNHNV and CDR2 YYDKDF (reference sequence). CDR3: CATSRVAFTPSTDTQYF. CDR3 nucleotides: TGTGCCACCAGCAGAGTGGCCTTTACCCCTAGCACAGATACGCAGTATTTT.

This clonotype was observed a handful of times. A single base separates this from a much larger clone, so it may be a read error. The CDR3 loop reads CASSLGLVNEQYF. Written as DNA, the CDR3 is TGTGCCAGCAGCTTGGGTCTGGTCAATGAGCAGTACTTC. The chain uses TRBV7-6 and TRBJ2-5, with D hard to call. The CDR3 loop spans 13 amino acids. Germline lookup yields CDR1 SGHVS and CDR2 FNYEAQ. V shed 3 bases and J shed 11 bases, with 16 bases lying between them.

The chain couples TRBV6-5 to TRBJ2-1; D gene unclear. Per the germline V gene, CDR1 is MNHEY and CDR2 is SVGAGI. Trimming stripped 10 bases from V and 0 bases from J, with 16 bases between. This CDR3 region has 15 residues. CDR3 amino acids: CATHRTESSYNEQFF. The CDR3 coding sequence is TGTGCCACCCACCGGACGGAGAGCTCCTACAATGAGCAGTTCTTC.

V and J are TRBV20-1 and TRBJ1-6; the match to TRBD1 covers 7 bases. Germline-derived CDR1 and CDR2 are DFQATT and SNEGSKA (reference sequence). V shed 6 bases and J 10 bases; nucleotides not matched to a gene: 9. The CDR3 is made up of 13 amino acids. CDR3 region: CSAPGQAGSPLHF. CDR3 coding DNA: TGCAGTGCCCCTGGACAGGCAGGGTCACCCCTCCACTTT.

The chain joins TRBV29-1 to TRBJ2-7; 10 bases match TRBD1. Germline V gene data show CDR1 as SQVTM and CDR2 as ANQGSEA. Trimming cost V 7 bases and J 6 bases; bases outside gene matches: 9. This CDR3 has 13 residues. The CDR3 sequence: CSAMTGGMGEQYF. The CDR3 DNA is TGCAGCGCCATGACAGGGGGCATGGGCGAGCAGTACTTC.

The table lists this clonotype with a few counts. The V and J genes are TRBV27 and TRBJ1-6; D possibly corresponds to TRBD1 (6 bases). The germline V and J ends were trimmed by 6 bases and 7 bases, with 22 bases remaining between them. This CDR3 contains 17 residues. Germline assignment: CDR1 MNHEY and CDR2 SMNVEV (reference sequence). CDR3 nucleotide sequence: TGTGCCAGCAGCCTTTTGGGGGCGGCGGCGAAAAATTCACCCCTCCACTTT. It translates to CASSLLGAAAKNSPLHF.

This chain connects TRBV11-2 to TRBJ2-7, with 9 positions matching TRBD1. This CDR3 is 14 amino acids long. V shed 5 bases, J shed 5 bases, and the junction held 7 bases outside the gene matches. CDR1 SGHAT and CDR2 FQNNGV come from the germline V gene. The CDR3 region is CASSNGQGRNEQYF. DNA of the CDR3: TGTGCCAGCAGCAACGGACAGGGGAGGAACGAGCAGTACTTC.

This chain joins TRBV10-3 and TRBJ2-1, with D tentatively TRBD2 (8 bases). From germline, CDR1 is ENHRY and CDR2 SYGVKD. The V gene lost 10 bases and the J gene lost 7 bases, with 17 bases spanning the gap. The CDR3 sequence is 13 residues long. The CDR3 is CASGGTVRNEQFF. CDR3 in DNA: TGTGCCAGCGGGGGGACAGTCAGGAATGAGCAGTTCTTC.

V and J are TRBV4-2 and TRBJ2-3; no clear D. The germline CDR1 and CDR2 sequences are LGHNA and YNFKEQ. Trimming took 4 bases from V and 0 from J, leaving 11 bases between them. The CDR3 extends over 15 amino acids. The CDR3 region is CASSRAFPSTDTQYF. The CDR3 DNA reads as TGTGCCAGCAGCCGGGCCTTCCCGAGCACAGATACGCAGTATTTT.

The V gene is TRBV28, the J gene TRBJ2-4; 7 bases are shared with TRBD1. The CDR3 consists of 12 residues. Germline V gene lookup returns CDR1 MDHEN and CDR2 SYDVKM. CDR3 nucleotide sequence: TGTACCACCGACAGGGATAAAAACATTCAGTACTTC. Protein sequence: CTTDRDKNIQYF.

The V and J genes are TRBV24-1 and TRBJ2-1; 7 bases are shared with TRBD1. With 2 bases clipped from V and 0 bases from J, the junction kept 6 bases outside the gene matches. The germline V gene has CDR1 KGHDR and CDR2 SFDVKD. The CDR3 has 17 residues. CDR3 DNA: TGTGCCACCAGTGATTCTGGACAGGCGAGCTCCTACAATGAGCAGTTCTTC. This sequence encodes CATSDSGQASSYNEQFF.

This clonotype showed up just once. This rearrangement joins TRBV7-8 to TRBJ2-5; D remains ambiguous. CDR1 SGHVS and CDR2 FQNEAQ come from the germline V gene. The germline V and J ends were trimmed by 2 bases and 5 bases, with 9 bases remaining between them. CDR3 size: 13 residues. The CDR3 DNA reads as TGTGCCAGCAGCTTAAGAGTCCCGGAGACCCAGTACTTC. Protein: CASSLRVPETQYF.

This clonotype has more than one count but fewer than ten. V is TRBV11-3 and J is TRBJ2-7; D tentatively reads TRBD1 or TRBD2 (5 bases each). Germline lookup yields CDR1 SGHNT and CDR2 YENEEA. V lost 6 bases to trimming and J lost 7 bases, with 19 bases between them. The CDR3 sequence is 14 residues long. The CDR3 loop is CASSYRDATSEQYF. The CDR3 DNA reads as TGTGCCAGCAGTTACCGGGACGCCACCTCGGAGCAGTACTTC.

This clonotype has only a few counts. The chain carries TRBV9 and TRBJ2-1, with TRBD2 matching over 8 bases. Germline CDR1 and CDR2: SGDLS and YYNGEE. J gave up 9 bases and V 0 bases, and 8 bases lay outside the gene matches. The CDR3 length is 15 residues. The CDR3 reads CASSVAPGGQFEQFF. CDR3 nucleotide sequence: TGTGCCAGCAGCGTAGCCCCGGGGGGGCAGTTTGAGCAGTTCTTC.

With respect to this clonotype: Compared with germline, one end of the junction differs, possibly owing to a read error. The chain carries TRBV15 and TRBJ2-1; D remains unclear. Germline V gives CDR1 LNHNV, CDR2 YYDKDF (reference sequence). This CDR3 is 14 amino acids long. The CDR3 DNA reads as TGTGTCACCAGCAGAGATTTTTCATCGGGTGAGCAGTTCTTC. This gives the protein CVTSRDFSSGEQFF.

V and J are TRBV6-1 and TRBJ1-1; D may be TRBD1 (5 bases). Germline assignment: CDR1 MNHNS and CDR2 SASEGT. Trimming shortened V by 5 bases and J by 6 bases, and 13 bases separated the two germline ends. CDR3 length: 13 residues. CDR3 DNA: TGTGCCAGCAGTATCTCTTGGGGCTCTGAAGCTTTCTTT. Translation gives CASSISWGSEAFF.